Presented here are 20 T cell receptor beta chains from one specimen sequenced in a study of blood T cell repertoires in COVID-19. TCRdb keeps only in-frame clones here, not all; method: immunoSEQ multiplex PCR. This sample carries approximately 340,000 clones, around four fifths of them seen once, and the ten largest clones take around 3%. Sequencing was carried out using peripheral blood. These receptors came from a man aged 25-45 years with active or convalescent COVID-19.

The chain couples TRBV9 to TRBJ1-2; D might be TRBD1 (5 bases). Germline V gene data show CDR1 as SGDLS and CDR2 as YYNGEE. V lost 1 base and J 0 bases, leaving 13 bases between the germline ends. There are 16 residues in the CDR3. CDR3 in DNA: TGTGCCAGCAGCGTAACAGGAGTAAATACTAACTATGGCTACACCTTC. Its translation: CASSVTGVNTNYGYTF. The full variable domain, in which reference TRBV9 and TRBJ1-2 provide the parts outside the CDR3, is DSGVTQTPKHLITATGQRVTLRCSPRSGDLSVYWYQQSLDQGLQFLIQYYNGEERAKGNILERFSAQQFPDLHSELNLSSLELGDSALYFCASSVTGVNTNYGYTFGSGTRLTVV.

This chain links TRBV29-1 with TRBJ1-1, with 8 bases lining up with TRBD1. This CDR3 comprises 12 residues. Per the germline V gene, CDR1 is SQVTM and CDR2 is ANQGSEA. In nucleotides, the CDR3 is TGCGGCTGGATACAGGGGGGTTATGAAGCTTTCTTT. It yields the protein CGWIQGGYEAFF.

V is TRBV6-2 or TRBV6-3 and J is TRBJ1-1; TRBD1 matches 8 bases. Germline lookup yields CDR1 MNHEY and CDR2 SVGEGT. The CDR3 consists of 17 residues. J lost 0 bases, V lost 0 bases, and 6 bases had no gene match. CDR3 DNA: TGTGCCAGCAGTTACTCAACGGGACAGGTGATGAACACTGAAGCTTTCTTT. As protein: CASSYSTGQVMNTEAFF.

There are a few counts of this clone. The chain uses TRBV28 and TRBJ2-7; D might be TRBD2 (5 bases). Germline V gene lookup returns CDR1 MDHEN and CDR2 SYDVKM. The length of the CDR3 is 13 residues. Deletions cut 8 bases from V and 9 bases from J, with 20 bases between. CDR3 loop: CASSRASLEVQYF. CDR3 sequence (DNA): TGTGCCAGCTCGCGGGCTAGCCTGGAGGTGCAGTACTTC.

V is TRBV2 and J is TRBJ2-7; D gene unclear. Germline V gene data show CDR1 as SNHLY and CDR2 as FYNNEI. CDR3 length: 14 amino acids. Trimming removed 6 bases at V and 0 bases at J, with 12 bases between. CDR3 residues: CASRIDWSSYEQYF. CDR3 sequence (DNA): TGTGCCAGCAGGATTGACTGGTCCTCCTACGAGCAGTACTTC. Full variable domain (missing parts from reference TRBV2 and TRBJ2-7): EPEVTQTPSHQVTQMGQEVILRCVPISNHLYFYWYRQILGQKVEFLVSFYNNEISEKSEIFDDQFSVERPDGSNFTLKIRSTKLEDSAMYFCASRIDWSSYEQYFGPGTRLTVT.

The V call is TRBV11-3, the J call TRBJ1-2; 10 nucleotides align to TRBD1. Germline V gene data show CDR1 as SGHNT and CDR2 as YENEEA. J lost 5 bases, V lost 1 base, and 13 bases had no gene match. There are 18 residues in the CDR3. The chain's CDR3 is CASSLATGQGQPHYGYTF. DNA of the CDR3: TGTGCCAGCAGCTTAGCTACGGGACAGGGGCAACCGCATTATGGCTACACCTTC.

The rearrangement uses TRBV4-2 and TRBJ2-7, with 8 positions matching TRBD1. Looked up from germline, CDR1 is LGHNA and CDR2 is YNFKEQ. Trimming at V came to 0 bases and at J to 9 bases, leaving 7 bases not matched to a gene. The CDR3 loop spans 14 amino acids. The CDR3 DNA reads as TGTGCCAGCAGCCAAGAGGGGACAGGAGGGTGGCAGTACTTC. Translation gives CASSQEGTGGWQYF.

About this clone itself: Being one base from a much bigger clone, this may be a read error. The J gene is TRBJ2-1, the V gene TRBV11-2; 7 nucleotides align to TRBD1. Trimming at V came to 5 bases and at J to 3 bases, leaving 4 bases not matched to a gene. This CDR3 has 14 amino acids. Germline CDR1 and CDR2: SGHAT and FQNNGV. The CDR3 nucleotides are TGTGCCAGCAGCCCCCGGGACAGCTACAATGAGCAGTTCTTC. Translated, it gives CASSPRDSYNEQFF.

The rearrangement links TRBV3-1 (or the pseudogene TRBV3-2) to TRBJ2-1; 10 bases fit TRBD2. J gave up 5 bases and V 2 bases, and 0 bases lay outside the gene matches. Germline CDR1 reads LGHDT; CDR2 reads YNNKEL (reference sequence). The CDR3 runs to 14 residues. The CDR3 loop reads CASSQLAGDNEQFF. For the CDR3, the DNA is TGTGCCAGCAGCCAACTAGCGGGGGACAATGAGCAGTTCTTC.

The chain has TRBV5-4 and TRBJ2-1; D uncertain. The V end was cut by 3 bases, the J end by 6 bases, with 13 bases between. Germline lookup yields CDR1 SGHNT and CDR2 YYREEE (reference sequence). CDR3 length equals 14 residues. The CDR3, as DNA: TGTGCCAGCAGCTCGCCGGAGACGATCAATGAGCAGTTCTTC. It codes for CASSSPETINEQFF.

The chain uses TRBV4-2 and TRBJ1-1; D call uncertain. Per germline, CDR1 LGHNA and CDR2 YNFKEQ. There are 14 residues in the CDR3. Trimming removed 1 base at V and 4 bases at J, with 10 bases between. The CDR3 here is CASSQGQEGTEAFF. The CDR3 region has the DNA TGTGCCAGCAGCCAAGGTCAGGAGGGCACTGAAGCTTTCTTT.

The chain has TRBV14 and TRBJ2-3, with a weak D call TRBD2 (5 bases). CDR1 is SGHDN and CDR2 is FVKESK in the germline V gene. V gave up 3 bases and J gave up 9 bases, with 13 bases separating them. There are 13 residues in the CDR3. The CDR3 reads CASSQGVTGTQYF. CDR3 in DNA: TGTGCCAGCAGCCAGGGTGTGACGGGGACGCAGTATTTT.

This clone has just one count. The chain combines TRBV27 with TRBJ2-7, with 11 nucleotides matching TRBD2. V dropped 3 bases and J dropped 4; count of bases not matched to a gene: 2. Germline V gene data show CDR1 as MNHEY and CDR2 as SMNVEV (reference sequence). The CDR3 extends over 14 amino acids. CDR3 bases: TGTGCCAGCAGTTTGACTAGCGGGGCATACGAGCAGTACTTC. Amino acid sequence: CASSLTSGAYEQYF.

The CDR3 sequence is CASSLGTGQETQYF. The CDR3 DNA follows: TGCGCCAGCAGCCTCGGGACAGGGCAAGAGACCCAGTACTTC. The chain couples TRBV5-1 to TRBJ2-5; 9 bases agree with TRBD1. Germline CDR1 reads SGHRS; CDR2 reads YFSETQ. V was pared by 4 bases and J by 2 bases, with 3 bases of the junction left unmatched. The CDR3 spans 14 residues.

This chain uses TRBV28 with TRBJ2-4, with TRBD2 matching 12 bases. CDR1 is MDHEN and CDR2 is SYDVKM in the germline V gene. This CDR3 spans 15 amino acids. Trimming removed 10 bases from V and 14 bases from J; junction bases left unmatched: 18. CDR3 DNA sequence: TGTGCCACCACAAACAATCCGCTAGCGGGGGGGCAGGAGTACTTC. It encodes CATTNNPLAGGQEYF.

The chain employs TRBV6-1 and TRBJ1-1; D is ambiguous. Germline CDR1 is MNHNS and CDR2 is SASEGT. Deletions cut 1 base from V and 10 bases from J, with 7 bases between. CDR3 size: 11 residues. As DNA, the CDR3 is TGTGCCAGCAGTGAAGTCACGGGAGCTTTCTTT. Its protein product is CASSEVTGAFF.

The gene calls are TRBV10-3 and TRBJ1-2; D gene ambiguous. Trimming left V 0 bases short and J 2 bases short, with 7 bases between. CDR3 length: 14 residues. Per the germline V gene, CDR1 is ENHRY and CDR2 is SYGVKD. DNA for the CDR3: TGTGCCATCAGTGAGTCGAGGGAGAACTATGGCTACACCTTC. Translating it yields CAISESRENYGYTF.

V gene TRBV2 combines with J gene TRBJ1-1, with a weak D call TRBD1 (6 bases). CDR1 SNHLY and CDR2 FYNNEI come from the germline V gene. This CDR3 has 15 residues. The V and J ends lost 2 bases and 0 bases respectively, with 10 bases between them. Here the CDR3 reads CASSERTALNTEAFF. CDR3 nucleotide sequence: TGTGCCAGCAGTGAAAGGACAGCCTTGAACACTGAAGCTTTCTTT.

The chain has TRBV11-3 and TRBJ2-5, with a tentative D call TRBD1 (6 bases). The CDR3 runs 16 residues. Germline values: CDR1 SGHNT, CDR2 YENEEA. V shed 1 base and J shed 1 base, with 13 bases lying between them. DNA of the CDR3: TGTGCCAGCAGCTTAGTAGTTGGGGGCTTCCAAGAGACCCAGTACTTC. Protein sequence: CASSLVVGGFQETQYF.

The chain recombines TRBV4-3 with TRBJ2-3, with 12 bases identical to TRBD2. The length of the CDR3 is 18 residues. The germline gives CDR1 LGHNA, CDR2 YSLEER. Trimming cost V 4 bases and J 2 bases; bases outside gene matches: 10. The CDR3 sequence: CASSPPYGLAGSTDTQYF. CDR3 DNA sequence: TGCGCCAGCAGCCCGCCCTACGGACTAGCGGGGTCCACAGATACGCAGTATTTT.